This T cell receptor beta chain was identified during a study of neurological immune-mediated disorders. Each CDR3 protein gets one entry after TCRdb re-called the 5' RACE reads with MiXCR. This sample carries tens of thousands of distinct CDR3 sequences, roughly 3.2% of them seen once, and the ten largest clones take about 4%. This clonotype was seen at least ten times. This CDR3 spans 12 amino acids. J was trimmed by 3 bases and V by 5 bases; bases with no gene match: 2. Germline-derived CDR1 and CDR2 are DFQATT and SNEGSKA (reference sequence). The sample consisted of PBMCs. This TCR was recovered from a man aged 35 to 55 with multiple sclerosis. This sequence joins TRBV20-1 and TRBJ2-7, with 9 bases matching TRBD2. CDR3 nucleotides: TGCAGTGCTGTAGCGGGAGTCTACGAGCAGTACTTC. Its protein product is CSAVAGVYEQYF.